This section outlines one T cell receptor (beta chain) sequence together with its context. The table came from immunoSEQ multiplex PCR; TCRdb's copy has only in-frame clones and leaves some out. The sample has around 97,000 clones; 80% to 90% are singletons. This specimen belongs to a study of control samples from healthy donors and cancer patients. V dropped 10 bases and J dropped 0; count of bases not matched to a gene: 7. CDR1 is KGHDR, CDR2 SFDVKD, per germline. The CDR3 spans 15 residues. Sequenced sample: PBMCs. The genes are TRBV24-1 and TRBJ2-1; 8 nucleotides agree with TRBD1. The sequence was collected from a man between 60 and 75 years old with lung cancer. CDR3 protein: CATQGAQYSYNEQFF. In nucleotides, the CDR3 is TGTGCCACGCAGGGGGCCCAATACTCCTACAATGAGCAGTTCTTC.